This TCR beta chain was identified during a study of control samples from healthy donors and cancer patients (TCRdb year 2020). As concerns this clone: Its antigen is not yet known. Within one base of it there is no much larger clone, and no base qualities were kept.

CDR1 and CDR2 were assigned from the germline V gene (reference sequence) as LNHDA and SQIVND. V is clipped by 7 bases and J by 2 bases, and the sequence between their germline boundaries is 11 bases long. Taken from cysteine to phenylalanine, the CDR3 has 13 residues. Of the read, only the CDR3 DNA is kept; its 39 bases are in frame from base 1. The library was built by means of the immunoSEQ multiplex PCR assay. As stored in TCRdb, this immuneACCESS dataset retains in-frame rearrangements with V and J assigned. A fraction of the clones does not appear; measured against another copy, unresolved V genes explain less than half of the discrepancy, and the remainder lacks a known reason. The sample table holds approximately 110,000 clones, of which more than 85% were seen once. Of the sample, less than 9% is held by the ten largest clones.

The sample was blood. The chain was built from TRBV19 and TRBJ1-2; the D gene assignment is ambiguous. This TCR was sampled from a woman aged 18 to 35 in good health. The CDR3 reads CASKEAQNYGYTF. The sequence in DNA is TGTGCCAGTAAGGAGGCCCAGAACTATGGCTACACCTTC.